This TCR beta chain was sequenced for a study of post-analysis software for immune sequencing data. Broader study findings: Patients carried five TRBV segments more frequently than controls did, and TRBV5-6, TRBV5-1 and TRBV20-1 were among them.

Trimming pared 3 bases from V and 3 bases from J, leaving 15 bases between. CDR1 and CDR2 (germline): MNHEY, SMNVEV (reference sequence). CDR3 length: 16 residues. Unique molecular identifiers tagged the TCR beta cDNA libraries. A population of 1 to 10 million T cells gave rise to roughly 0.5 million cDNA molecules. TCRdb re-derived calls from the PCR reads in MiXCR, one entry per CDR3 protein. The sample lists some 690,000 distinct CDR3 sequences, 25% to 30% occurring once. This clonotype was counted only a few times. Its antigen remains unknown. Sequenced: blood. This chain links TRBV27 with TRBJ2-1, with D perhaps matching TRBD1 (6 bases). The clonotype originates from a girl aged 5-17 years with multiple sclerosis. The CDR3, as DNA: TGTGCCAGCAGTTTGGGCCAGACAGGTTTCTACAATGAGCAGTTCTTC. Residues: CASSLGQTGFYNEQFF.